The clone carrying this T cell receptor (beta chain) was seen once. The CDR3 extends over 13 amino acids. Germline assignment: CDR1 WNHNN and CDR2 SYGVQD (reference sequence). Trimming took off 3 bases at V and 10 bases at J, with 13 bases between the two ends. Sequencing was performed with immunoSEQ multiplex PCR; in TCRdb, only in-frame clones are kept and a portion is missing. The table lists roughly 300,000 clones, about 83% of them singletons. This entry is derived from a study of blood T cell repertoires in COVID-19. The V and J genes are TRBV10-1 and TRBJ2-1, with a tentative D call TRBD1 (5 bases). The material sequenced was peripheral blood. This TCR came from a woman aged 45-65 years who had recovered from COVID-19. CDR3 residues: CASSDKNSGEQFF. The CDR3 DNA reads as TGCGCCAGCAGTGACAAGAATTCAGGGGAGCAGTTCTTC.